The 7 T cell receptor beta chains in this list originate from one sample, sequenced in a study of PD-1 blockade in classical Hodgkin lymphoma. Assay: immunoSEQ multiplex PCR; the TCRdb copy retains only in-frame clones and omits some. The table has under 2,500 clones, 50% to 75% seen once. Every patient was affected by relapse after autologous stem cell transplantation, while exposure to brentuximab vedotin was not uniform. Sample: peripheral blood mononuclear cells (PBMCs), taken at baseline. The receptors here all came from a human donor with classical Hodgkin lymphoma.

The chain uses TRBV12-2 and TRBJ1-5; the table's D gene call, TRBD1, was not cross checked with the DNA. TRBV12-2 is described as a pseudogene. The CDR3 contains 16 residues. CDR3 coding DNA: TGTGCAAGTCGCTTACGCCTGACAGGGTCAAATCAGCCCCAGCATTTT. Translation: CASRLRLTGSNQPQHF.

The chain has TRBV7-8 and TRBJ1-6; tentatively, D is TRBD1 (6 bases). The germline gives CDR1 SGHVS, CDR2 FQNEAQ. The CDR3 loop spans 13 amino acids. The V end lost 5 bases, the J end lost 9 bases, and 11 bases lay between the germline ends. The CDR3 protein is CASSGGGLSPLHF. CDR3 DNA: TGTGCCAGCAGCGGAGGGGGGCTTTCACCCCTCCACTTT.

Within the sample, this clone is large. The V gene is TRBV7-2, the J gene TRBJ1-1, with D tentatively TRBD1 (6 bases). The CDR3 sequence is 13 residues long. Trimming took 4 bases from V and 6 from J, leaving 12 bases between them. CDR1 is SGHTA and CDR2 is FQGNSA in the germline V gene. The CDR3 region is CASSSRDTAEAFF. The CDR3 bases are TGTGCCAGCAGCTCCCGGGACACTGCTGAAGCTTTCTTT. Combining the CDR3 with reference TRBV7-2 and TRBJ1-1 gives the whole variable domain GAGVSQSPSNKVTEKGKDVELRCDPISGHTALYWYRQSLGQGLEFLIYFQGNSAPDKSGLPSDRFSAERTGGSVSTLTIQRTQQEDSAVYLCASSSRDTAEAFFGQGTRLTVV.

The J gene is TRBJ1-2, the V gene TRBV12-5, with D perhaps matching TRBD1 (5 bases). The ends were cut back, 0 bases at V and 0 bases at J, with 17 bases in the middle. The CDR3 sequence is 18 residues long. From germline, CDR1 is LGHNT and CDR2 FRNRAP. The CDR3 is CASGLVLENRKTNYGYTF. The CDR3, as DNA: TGTGCTAGTGGTTTGGTTTTGGAAAACAGGAAAACTAACTATGGCTACACCTTC.

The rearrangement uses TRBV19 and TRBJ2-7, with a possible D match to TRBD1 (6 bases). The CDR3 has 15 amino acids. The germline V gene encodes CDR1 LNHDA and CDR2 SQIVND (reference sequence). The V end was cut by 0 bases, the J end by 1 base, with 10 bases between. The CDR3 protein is CASSIDHRDSYEQYF. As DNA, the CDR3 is TGTGCCAGTAGTATAGATCACAGGGATTCCTACGAGCAGTACTTC.

This CDR3 is CASSPFGINEQFF. CDR3 DNA sequence: TGTGCCAGCAGCCCGTTTGGAATAAATGAGCAGTTCTTC. This chain connects TRBV7-9 to TRBJ2-1, with D hard to call. Trimming removed 5 bases from V and 7 bases from J, with 12 bases in between. The CDR3 runs 13 residues. The germline gives CDR1 SEHNR, CDR2 FQNEAQ (reference sequence).

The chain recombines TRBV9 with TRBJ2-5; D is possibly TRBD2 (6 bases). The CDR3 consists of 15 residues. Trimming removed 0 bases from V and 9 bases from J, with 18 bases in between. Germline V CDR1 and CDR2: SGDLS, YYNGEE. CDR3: CASSVDSGRGEAQYF. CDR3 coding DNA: TGTGCCAGCAGCGTAGACTCGGGGCGGGGCGAGGCCCAGTACTTC. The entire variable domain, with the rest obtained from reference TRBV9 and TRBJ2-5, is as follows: DSGVTQTPKHLITATGQRVTLRCSPRSGDLSVYWYQQSLDQGLQFLIQYYNGEERAKGNILERFSAQQFPDLHSELNLSSLELGDSALYFCASSVDSGRGEAQYFGPGTRLLVL.